This T cell receptor (beta chain) derives from a study of shared clonotypes between healthy human individuals. Positive CCR7 selection of CD45RO-negative cells yielded the naive CD8 cells, and terminally differentiated effector memory CD45RA+ cells were excluded. This table comes from immunoSEQ multiplex PCR, and its TCRdb copy is limited to in-frame clones, with some not included. The data contain 1.5 million to 2.5 million clones, about 95% of them singletons. The material sequenced was naive CD8+ T cells sorted from blood. The source of this sequence is a man aged 18 to 35 in good health.

The CDR3 protein is CASSPGTSGGTDTQYF. As DNA, the CDR3 is TGTGCCAGCAGTCCCGGGACTAGCGGGGGCACAGATACGCAGTATTTT. This chain links TRBV28 with TRBJ2-3; 13 bases line up with TRBD2. This CDR3 contains 16 residues. The germline V gene encodes CDR1 MDHEN and CDR2 SYDVKM. V lost 5 bases, J lost 1 base, and 3 bases stayed unmatched.